The clone carrying this T cell receptor (beta chain) was counted many times. The antigen is unknown. A total of 2 million PBMCs stored at -80 degrees C provided the unsorted libraries. The data were obtained in a study of neurological immune-mediated disorders. The cDNA was synthesized by means of template-switch 5'RACE, which was carried out with 10-nucleotide random UMIs. One entry per CDR3 protein, called by TCRdb with MiXCR from the 5' RACE reads. In the table there are 50,000 to 75,000 distinct CDR3 sequences, more than 9.5% of which are singletons. The V gene's germline CDR1 is SGHTA and CDR2 FQGNSA. V shed 2 bases and J shed 0 bases, with 10 bases lying between them. The CDR3 consists of 16 residues. Findings and limits, study-wide: None of the CDR3 amino acid sequences of expanded clones were shared across subjects, and this suggested private repertoires in all groups.

The specimen was PBMCs. This chain connects TRBV7-2 to TRBJ2-2; TRBD2 might be the D (5 bases). This receptor was identified in an older woman with HTLV-1-associated myelopathy (HAM/TSP). The CDR3 loop reads CASSLIPLANTGELFF. CDR3 DNA sequence: TGTGCCAGCAGCTTAATTCCACTAGCGAACACCGGGGAGCTGTTTTTT.